This T cell receptor (beta chain) was identified during a study of blood T cells in healthy people across ages. Study-wide results and caveats: Possibly, changes in expanded clonotypes were confounded because donor CMV status was unknown.

Primed by a sample-barcoded 5' primer and a J-beta primer mix, a second PCR proceeded for 7 to 11 cycles. The study obtained at least 2.5 million CDR3-containing paired-end reads from every sample. TCRdb reprocessed the 5' RACE reads via MiXCR and lists one record per CDR3 protein. The sample records about 640,000 distinct CDR3 sequences, around 54% being singletons. Germline V gene lookup returns CDR1 SGHRS and CDR2 YFSETQ. CDR3 length: 18 amino acids. V lost 4 bases to trimming and J lost 3 bases, with 20 bases between them. This clonotype was counted once. Antigen: not known. This clonotype was obtained from a man between 60 and 75 years old in good health. Sequencing was carried out using blood. The chain joins TRBV5-1 to TRBJ1-6; no reliable D call. As DNA, the CDR3 is TGCGCCAGCAGCCAGGACGCCGCTGGCGCCGTCTATAATTCACCCCTCCACTTT. Protein: CASSQDAAGAVYNSPLHF.